The clone carrying this T cell receptor beta chain was seen a handful of times. Its antigen is undetermined. This CDR3 has 17 residues. Germline V gives CDR1 SGHRS, CDR2 YFSETQ. Trimming cost V 1 base and J 6 bases, with 19 bases left between them. This specimen comes from a study of regulatory T cells in long-lasting Graves disease. In building TCR beta libraries, iRepertoire HTBI primers were used together with Arm-PCR of CDR3 regions. MiXCR was run by TCRdb on the multiplex PCR reads, yielding one entry per CDR3 protein. This sample has about 470,000 distinct CDR3 sequences, with roughly 21% found just once. Specified time point: persistent/refractory GD, antithyroid drugs over 5 years with positive TRAb. From RNA extracted from PBMCs, the TCR library was made. Broader study findings: When disease was persistent, TRBV28, TRBJ1-2 and TRBJ2-5 were the favored segments.

The sample consisted of peripheral blood mononuclear cells (PBMCs), taken when the disease was refractory, from a patient treated with antithyroid drugs. The sequence was obtained from a female donor with Graves disease. The chain joins TRBV5-1 to TRBJ2-2; D could derive from TRBD1 or TRBD2 (5 bases each). In nucleotides, the CDR3 is TGCGCCAGCAGCTTGACATCCGGGACGCCCACAGCCGGGGAGCTGTTTTTT. As protein: CASSLTSGTPTAGELFF. Variable domain in full (rest from reference TRBV5-1 and TRBJ2-2): KAGVTQTPRYLIKTRGQQVTLSCSPISGHRSVSWYQQTPGQGLQFLFEYFSETQRNKGNFPGRFSGRQFSNSRSEMNVSTLELGDSALYLCASSLTSGTPTAGELFFGEGSRLTVL.